This T cell receptor beta chain was identified during a study of T cells in Graves' hyperthyroidism and ophthalmopathy. Overall study results and limits: Progression to ophthalmopathy was predicted a median of 6.5 months early. The blood repertoire included most of the expanded thyroid clonotypes above 0.001.

This clonotype was recorded many times. Its antigen is still unknown. Germline V gene data show CDR1 as SGHAT and CDR2 as FQNNGV. V lost 4 bases, J lost 8 bases, and 7 bases stayed unmatched. The CDR3 runs 14 residues. RNA transcripts yielded amplified TCR beta CDR3 regions. When the TCR CDR3 underwent first-round RT-PCR, the HTBI primer set was used. Using its own MiXCR run on the multiplex PCR reads, TCRdb lists one record per CDR3 protein. Of roughly 500,000 distinct CDR3 sequences listed, around 22% were seen once; the top ten hold approximately 11%. This sample holds PBMCs from roughly 10 ml fresh peripheral blood.

Sequenced sample: blood. The sequence came from a woman in her twenties or thirties with Graves' ophthalmopathy. The chain joins TRBV11-2 to TRBJ1-4; 7 positions agree with TRBD1. In nucleotides, the CDR3 is TGTGCCAGCAGCTCGGACAGGTTTAGGGAAAAACTGTTTTTT. Translated, it gives CASSSDRFREKLFF.